The 20 T cell receptor beta chains given below trace back to one sample, sequenced in a study of read filtering for tumor transcriptome and immune sequencing. From around 0.4 ug of RNA, a library with molecular barcoded alpha/delta and beta/gamma adaptors was made. One entry per CDR3 protein, called by TCRdb with MiXCR from the reads. Of 15,000 to 20,000 distinct CDR3 sequences in the sample, around 21% were seen once. The sample consisted of a population of CD138-negative cells sorted from bone marrow. All receptors derive from a donor older than 35 with multiple myeloma.

This rearrangement joins TRBV3-1 to TRBJ2-7; the D gene is possibly TRBD2 (6 bases). This CDR3 has 15 amino acids. Between the trimmed V and J ends, which lost 1 base and 3 bases, there was a span of 13 bases. Germline V gene lookup returns CDR1 LGHDT and CDR2 YNNKEL (reference sequence). The CDR3 reads CASSQGASDLYEQYF. Here the CDR3 DNA reads TGTGCCAGCAGCCAAGGGGCTAGCGACCTCTACGAGCAGTACTTC.

This clonotype was seen at least ten times. The rearrangement joins TRBV12-3 or TRBV12-4 to TRBJ2-7, with D tentatively TRBD1 (6 bases). V was pared by 5 bases and J by 3 bases, with 14 bases between. CDR3 length: 14 residues. CDR3 nucleotides: TGTGCCAGCAGTCCCGGGACACGCCGCTACGAGCAGTACTTC. Protein sequence: CASSPGTRRYEQYF.

At least ten counts were recorded for this clonotype. The V gene is TRBV29-1, the J gene TRBJ2-7; 7 nucleotides match TRBD2. Germline V gene sequence: CDR1 SQVTM, CDR2 ANQGSEA. The CDR3 length is 15 residues. The V segment lost 1 base and the J segment 1 base; nucleotides outside the gene matches: 7. CDR3 sequence: CSVEVRRGGSYEQYF. The CDR3 region has the DNA TGCAGCGTTGAAGTCAGAAGGGGAGGGTCCTACGAGCAGTACTTC.

The CDR3 DNA reads TGTGCCAGCAGTGAACGGACAGGGCGCACCGGGGAGCTGTTTTTT. It yields the protein CASSERTGRTGELFF. This chain joins TRBV28 and TRBJ2-2; 8 bases are shared with TRBD1. V shed 5 bases, J shed 4 bases, and the junction held 6 bases outside the gene matches. The CDR3 has 15 amino acids. Germline V gene sequence: CDR1 MDHEN, CDR2 SYDVKM. Based on the CDR3 plus reference TRBV28 and TRBJ2-2, the full variable domain is DVKVTQSSRYLVKRTGEKVFLECVQDMDHENMFWYRQDPGLGLRLIYFSYDVKMKEKGDIPEGYSVSREKKERFSLILESASTNQTSMYLCASSERTGRTGELFFGEGSRLTVL.

This clonotype came up many times. V gene TRBV13 combines with J gene TRBJ2-3; D gene ambiguous. CDR1 is PRHDT, CDR2 FYEKMQ, per germline (reference sequence). V lost 0 bases and J lost 4, with 5 bases in between. The CDR3 sequence is 13 residues long. The CDR3 DNA sequence: TGTGCCAGCAGCTTAGGTGGCCCAGATACGCAGTATTTT. Amino acids: CASSLGGPDTQYF.

This chain links TRBV7-8 with TRBJ2-1; 8 nucleotides line up with TRBD2. The CDR3 runs 19 residues. From germline, CDR1 is SGHVS and CDR2 FQNEAQ. V shed 4 bases and J 1 base; nucleotides not matched to a gene: 15. Here the CDR3 reads CASSSDRTSGRPSYNEQFF. As DNA, the CDR3 is TGTGCCAGCAGCTCAGACAGGACGAGCGGGAGACCTTCCTACAATGAGCAGTTCTTC.

This clonotype was recorded a few times. This chain uses TRBV7-8 with TRBJ2-7; no clear D gene. The ends were cut back, 3 bases at V and 2 bases at J, with 8 bases in the middle. CDR3 length: 13 amino acids. CDR1 SGHVS and CDR2 FQNEAQ come from the germline V gene. The CDR3 loop is CASSFGPAYEQYF. For the CDR3, the DNA is TGTGCCAGCAGCTTCGGACCCGCCTACGAGCAGTACTTC.

This clonotype was counted between two and nine times. The rearrangement links TRBV28 to TRBJ2-7, with TRBD2 identical over 7 bases. Germline assignment: CDR1 MDHEN and CDR2 SYDVKM. V lost 3 bases and J lost 3; bases outside the gene matches: 8. This CDR3 comprises 15 residues. The CDR3 loop is CASSFEGTTLYEQYF. As DNA, the CDR3 is TGTGCCAGCAGTTTTGAGGGGACTACTCTCTACGAGCAGTACTTC. The entire variable domain, with the rest obtained from reference TRBV28 and TRBJ2-7, is as follows: DVKVTQSSRYLVKRTGEKVFLECVQDMDHENMFWYRQDPGLGLRLIYFSYDVKMKEKGDIPEGYSVSREKKERFSLILESASTNQTSMYLCASSFEGTTLYEQYFGPGTRLTVT.

Comments on this clonotype: At one end, the junction sequence differs from germline, possibly due to a read error. This CDR3 is CATSYGLAGAINEQLF. CDR3 DNA: TGTGCCACCAGCTATGGTTTGGCTGGGGCTATTAATGAGCAGCTCTTC. The V gene is TRBV15, the J gene TRBJ2-1, with D possibly matching TRBD1 (5 bases). Germline V gene lookup returns CDR1 LNHNV and CDR2 YYDKDF (reference sequence). The CDR3 consists of 16 residues.

This clonotype came up many times. V and J are TRBV12-3 or TRBV12-4 and TRBJ2-1; D is unclear. V lost 5 bases and J 9 bases, leaving 11 bases between the germline ends. CDR3 length equals 12 residues. CDR3 protein: CASSAPFGEQFF. The CDR3 DNA reads as TGTGCCAGCAGTGCCCCTTTTGGTGAGCAGTTCTTC.

In its sample, this clonotype was seen many times. The rearrangement joins TRBV14 to TRBJ2-7; 9 bases are shared with TRBD1. Trimming removed 5 bases from V and 3 bases from J; junction bases left unmatched: 5. This CDR3 is built from 14 residues. Germline V CDR1 and CDR2: SGHDN, FVKESK. CDR3: CASSRQGVLYEQYF. The CDR3 DNA reads TGTGCCAGCAGCAGACAGGGGGTCCTCTACGAGCAGTACTTC.

In this sample, this clonotype turned up many times. This chain links TRBV29-1 with TRBJ2-1, with D perhaps TRBD1 or TRBD2 (6 bases each). The CDR3 extends over 16 amino acids. The V end lost 6 bases, the J end lost 4 bases, and 22 bases lay between the germline ends. Germline V gene lookup returns CDR1 SQVTM and CDR2 ANQGSEA. The CDR3, as DNA: TGCAGCGTCCTGGGTGGGGGGCGATCGGGATACAATGAGCAGTTCTTC. This sequence encodes CSVLGGGRSGYNEQFF.

Regarding this clonotype: With a much larger clone just one base away, this may be a read error. It is likely a read error, because the conserved phenylalanine at the end of the CDR3 is missing. The CDR3 nucleotides read TGTGCCTGGAGCGGACTAGCGGGATTCGATGAGCAGTTCCTC. This gives the protein CAWSGLAGFDEQFL. This chain joins TRBV30 and TRBJ2-1; TRBD2 aligns across 12 bases. Germline values: CDR1 GTSNPN, CDR2 SVGIG (reference sequence). This CDR3 has 14 amino acids. J lost 8 bases, V lost 3 bases, and 5 bases had no gene match.

There are a few counts of this clonotype. The chain is built from TRBV4-1 and TRBJ2-2; 14 bases align to TRBD2. The CDR3 runs to 15 residues. V gave up 3 bases and J gave up 7 bases; unmatched junction bases: 1. Germline CDR1 is MGHRA and CDR2 is YSYEKL. CDR3 sequence: CASSQGLAGVGELFF. CDR3 DNA sequence: TGCGCCAGCAGCCAGGGACTAGCGGGAGTCGGGGAGCTGTTTTTT.

This CDR3 reads CASSPGLYNEQFF. In DNA, the CDR3 is TGTGCCAGCAGTCCTGGACTTTACAATGAGCAGTTCTTC. The rearrangement joins TRBV2 to TRBJ2-1, with a weak D call TRBD2 (5 bases). Trimming left V 5 bases short and J 4 bases short, with 9 bases between. Germline V CDR1 and CDR2: SNHLY, FYNNEI. The CDR3 consists of 13 residues.

In its sample, this clonotype ranks as medium-sized. This chain joins TRBV15 and TRBJ1-6, with TRBD1 matching over 7 bases. Trimming took 0 bases from V and 10 from J; bases not matched to a gene: 6. The germline CDR1 and CDR2 sequences are LNHNV and YYDKDF (reference sequence). This CDR3 is built from 15 residues. CDR3 protein: CATSREDRVYSPLHF. CDR3 sequence (DNA): TGTGCCACCAGCAGAGAAGACAGGGTATACTCACCCCTCCACTTT.

This clonotype is labeled as medium-sized. The rearrangement joins TRBV4-2 to TRBJ2-1; TRBD2 agrees at 9 bases. Germline V gives CDR1 LGHNA, CDR2 YNFKEQ. Trimming at V came to 0 bases and at J to 10 bases, leaving 7 bases not matched to a gene. This CDR3 spans 15 amino acids. CDR3 sequence (DNA): TGTGCCAGCAGCCAAGATTGGCGGACTAGCGACGAGCAGTTCTTC. It translates to CASSQDWRTSDEQFF.

This CDR3 is CASRRTGGGSYEQYF. In nucleotides, the CDR3 is TGTGCCAGCAGGAGGACGGGGGGGGGTAGCTACGAGCAGTACTTC. V gene TRBV25-1 combines with J gene TRBJ2-7; TRBD2 matches at 8 bases. The germline gives CDR1 MGHDK, CDR2 SYGVNS. The CDR3 is 15 amino acids. V was clipped by 6 bases and J by 3 bases; unmatched bases: 10.

Worth noting for this clonotype: A much more abundant neighbour one base away suggests this may be a read error. The V gene is TRBV30, the J gene TRBJ1-1, with TRBD1 matching 9 bases. Germline values: CDR1 GTSNPN, CDR2 SVGIG (reference sequence). This CDR3 is built from 15 residues. Unmatched junction bases numbered 6, after V lost 3 bases and J lost 1 base. The CDR3 bases are TGTGCCTGGAGGGGACAGGGCCTACGGAACACTGAAGCTTTCTTT. Its translation: CAWRGQGLRNTEAFF.

This clonotype was counted only a few times. V gene TRBV3-1 combines with J gene TRBJ1-1; D unclear. Per the germline V gene, CDR1 is LGHDT and CDR2 is YNNKEL (reference sequence). V lost 4 bases, J lost 1 base, and 10 bases lay in between. The CDR3 is made up of 14 amino acids. CDR3 region: CASSPLARNTEAFF. The CDR3 bases are TGTGCCAGCAGCCCCTTGGCGAGGAACACTGAAGCTTTCTTT.